The rows below give T cell receptor beta chains drawn from one sample of a study of cytomegalovirus exposure and HLA in healthy donors. The table came from immunoSEQ multiplex PCR; TCRdb's copy has only in-frame clones and leaves some out. The table lists fewer than 95,000 clones, 80% to 85% of them singletons. Sequences were obtained from PBMCs. The receptors stem from a woman aged 18-35 years in good health and CMV-seropositive. CDR3s include the opening cysteine and the closing phenylalanine or tryptophan. A D gene is named only where the DNA matches it firmly. Size is stated for part of the rows, as once, few or many counts, or as a class when the clone is expanded.

d_call	v_call	clone_size	j_call	cdr3_length	cdr3_nt	cdr3_aa
-	TRBV6-5	-	TRBJ2-3	12	TGTGCCAGCAGTTACTCACGGGACATGAAGTATTTT	CASSYSRDMKYF
-	TRBV10-3	-	TRBJ1-4	15	TGTGCCATCAGTGAGTCGACTAGGGGGGGCGAAAAACTGTTTTTT	CAISESTRGGEKLFF
-	TRBV28	few	TRBJ1-2	14	TGTGCCAGCAGTTTTTCCAGGGTTAACTATGGCTACACCTTC	CASSFSRVNYGYTF
TRBD1	TRBV6-5	-	TRBJ2-1	14	TGTGCCAGCAGTAATACAGGGGGTCGCAATGAGCAGTTCTTC	CASSNTGGRNEQFF
TRBD1	TRBV29-1	few	TRBJ2-3	14	TGCAGCGTTGAAGGACAGGGGTTATCCGATACGCAGTATTTT	CSVEGQGLSDTQYF
-	TRBV7-6	-	TRBJ2-5	15	TGTGCCAGCAGCTTAGAGGCGCAGGGTGGCGAGACCCAGTACTTC	CASSLEAQGGETQYF
-	TRBV7-9	-	TRBJ2-7	10	TGTGCCAGCAGCCAGTACGAGCAGTACTTC	CASSQYEQYF
-	TRBV5-1	-	TRBJ1-4	15	TGCGCCAGCAGCTCCCAGGGAGGGTCCAATGAAAAACTGTTTTTT	CASSSQGGSNEKLFF
-	TRBV6-6	-	TRBJ2-3	12	TGTGCCAGCAGAAACAGGGTTGATACGCAGTATTTT	CASRNRVDTQYF
TRBD2	TRBV27	-	TRBJ2-1	17	TGTGCCAGCAGTTTGACGCGGGGGGGCCTCTACTACAATGAGCAGTTCTTC	CASSLTRGGLYYNEQFF
-	TRBV30	once	TRBJ1-3	13	TGTGCCTGGAGTATAGGGGCTGGAAACACCATATATTTT	CAWSIGAGNTIYF
-	TRBV7-2	-	TRBJ2-7	14	TGTGCCAGCAGCTTAGACTTCACGACCTACGAGCAGTACTTC	CASSLDFTTYEQYF
TRBD2	TRBV10-3	-	TRBJ2-5	17	TGTGCCACCTGCACCCGGACGGCGGGGGGCCTCCCAGAGACCCAGTACTTC	CATCTRTAGGLPETQYF
TRBD1	TRBV5-5	-	TRBJ1-4	14	TGTGCCAGCAGCTCCCGGGACAGGGGACCAAAACTGTTTTTT	CASSSRDRGPKLFF
-	TRBV11-3	once	TRBJ2-7	13	TGTGCCAGCAGCTTAGGACTAGTCGGCGAGCAGTACTTC	CASSLGLVGEQYF
-	TRBV7-9	-	TRBJ2-5	12	TGTGCCAGCAGCGCGTACCAAGAGACCCAGTACTTC	CASSAYQETQYF
TRBD2	TRBV7-2	-	TRBJ2-3	18	TGTGCCAGCAGCTTAGGACTAGCGGGGGGGCGCTACACAGATACGCAGTATTTT	CASSLGLAGGRYTDTQYF
TRBD2	TRBV5-1	many	TRBJ2-5	16	TGCGCCAGCAGCTGGACTAGCGGGGGGGTGGCCGAGACCCAGTACTTC	CASSWTSGGVAETQYF
-	TRBV9	-	TRBJ1-6	14	TGTGCCAGCAGCTACCAGGACTATAATTCACCCCTCCACTTT	CASSYQDYNSPLHF
TRBD2	TRBV10-3	few	TRBJ2-3	15	TGTGCCATCAGTGTAGCGGGGGGGAGCACAGATACGCAGTATTTT	CAISVAGGSTDTQYF
TRBD1	TRBV7-2	-	TRBJ1-3	15	TGTGCCAGCAGCGCCGGACAGGGGGATGGAAACACCATATATTTT	CASSAGQGDGNTIYF
TRBD1	TRBV4-1	-	TRBJ1-3	21	TGCGCCAGCAGCCATCCCGGCAGGGACAGGGGCTCCACCCGCGCTGGAAACACCATATATTTT	CASSHPGRDRGSTRAGNTIYF
-	TRBV7-6	-	TRBJ2-2	13	TGTGCCAGCAGCAATGGGCACACCGGGGAGCTGTTTTTT	CASSNGHTGELFF
TRBD1	TRBV7-7	few	TRBJ2-2	15	TGTGCCAGCAGCCCCAGCAGGGGGCTCATCGGGGAGCTGTTTTTT	CASSPSRGLIGELFF
TRBD1	TRBV7-2	-	TRBJ1-6	14	TGTGCCAGCAGCGGGACAGGGGGCCGATCACCCCTCCACTTT	CASSGTGGRSPLHF
TRBD1	TRBV9	-	TRBJ2-1	13	TGTGCCAGCAGCGGAAAACAGGGGAGTGAGCAGTTCTTC	CASSGKQGSEQFF
TRBD1	TRBV2	-	TRBJ2-7	14	TGTGCCAGCAGTAAACAGGGGATGACCTACGAGCAGTACTTC	CASSKQGMTYEQYF
TRBD1	TRBV7-6	-	TRBJ2-3	16	TGTGCCAGCAGCTCCATCCCCGGGACAGGGGCAGATACGCAGTATTTT	CASSSIPGTGADTQYF
TRBD2	TRBV10-2	once	TRBJ2-3	18	TGCGCCAGCAGTGAGTCGATTGGGTTAGCGGGGATCCAAGGTACGCAGTATTTT	CASSESIGLAGIQGTQYF
-	TRBV4-1	-	TRBJ2-1	14	TGCGCCAGCAGCCAAGAGCACAGGCAAGATGAGCAGTTCTTC	CASSQEHRQDEQFF
TRBD1	TRBV4-3	-	TRBJ1-1	15	TGCGCCAGCAGCCACAGGACAGGGAGGAACACTGAAGCTTTCTTT	CASSHRTGRNTEAFF
-	TRBV27	-	TRBJ2-6	16	TGTGCCAGCAGTGTCCTTGTCACGAGGGGGGCCAACGTCCTGACTTTC	CASSVLVTRGANVLTF
TRBD1	TRBV5-8	-	TRBJ2-3	17	TGTGCCAGCAGCCCCGGGAGGGGACAGGGGCGTTCAGATACGCAGTATTTT	CASSPGRGQGRSDTQYF
-	TRBV10-3	-	TRBJ1-2	14	TGTGCCATCAGTGAGTCGGGGGGTAACTATGGCTACACCTTC	CAISESGGNYGYTF
-	TRBV5-1	-	TRBJ1-2	14	TGCGCCAGCAGCTCCCTGGGGGCGCAGGACGGCTACACCTTC	CASSSLGAQDGYTF
TRBD2	TRBV10-3	-	TRBJ2-1	17	TGTGCCATCAGAGGGACTAGCGGGGGAGCAACCTACAATGAGCAGTTCTTC	CAIRGTSGGATYNEQFF
-	TRBV11-2	-	TRBJ1-1	12	TGTGCCAGCAGCCATAAGGGGACTGAAGCTTTCTTT	CASSHKGTEAFF
-	TRBV19	-	TRBJ1-5	15	TGTGCCAGTAGTATTAGGGGAAATAGCAATCAGCCCCAGCATTTT	CASSIRGNSNQPQHF
-	TRBV28	-	TRBJ2-3	11	TGTGCCAGCAGTTCTCCGGATACGCAGTATTTT	CASSSPDTQYF
TRBD1	TRBV28	-	TRBJ1-5	17	TGTGCCAGCAGTCTCGCCGGGACAGGGGAGGTGGGTCAGCCCCAGCATTTT	CASSLAGTGEVGQPQHF
TRBD1	TRBV7-2	-	TRBJ2-1	14	TGTGCCAGCAGCCCCCAGAGTGGACAGGGGGTTTGGTTCTTC	CASSPQSGQGVWFF
-	TRBV28	-	TRBJ1-6	19	TGTGCCAGCAGTTTCTCCCCTTATGGAGGCAGCTCCTATAATTCACCCCTCCACTTT	CASSFSPYGGSSYNSPLHF
-	TRBV18	-	TRBJ1-3	14	TGTGCCAGCTCCCTGAGGGACTCGCCGGAAACCATATATTTT	CASSLRDSPETIYF
-	TRBV6-5	once	TRBJ1-2	13	TGTGCCAGCAGTCACGGGGGTGGCCATGGCTACACCTTC	CASSHGGGHGYTF
-	TRBV30	-	TRBJ1-6	15	TGTGCCTGGGGCAGGGAGGGGACCTATAATTCACCCCTCCACTTT	CAWGREGTYNSPLHF
-	TRBV6-5	few	TRBJ2-7	13	TGTGCCAGCAGCCGACAGGAGTCCTACGAGCAGTACTTC	CASSRQESYEQYF
TRBD1	TRBV6-5	-	TRBJ2-2	15	TGTGCCAGCAGTTACTCGGACAGGAGCACCGGGGAGCTGTTTTTT	CASSYSDRSTGELFF
-	TRBV28	-	TRBJ2-7	16	TGTGCCAGCAGCACCACTTGGGGGGGGGCAACCTACGAGCAGTACTTC	CASSTTWGGATYEQYF
-	TRBV7-8	-	TRBJ1-1	15	TGTGCCAGCAGCTTCCTCCGGGCAGGGTTCGATGAAGCTTTCTTT	CASSFLRAGFDEAFF
TRBD2	TRBV4-1	-	TRBJ2-2	14	TGCGCCAGCAGCCTCTCCGGGGGGGCCGGGGAGCTGTTTTTT	CASSLSGGAGELFF
-	TRBV28	-	TRBJ2-2	14	TGTGCCAGCAGCCTCGGGGGGCCCACCGGGGAGCTGTTTTTT	CASSLGGPTGELFF
-	TRBV18	-	TRBJ1-5	17	TGTGCCAGCTCACCCCGCAGGGGCGAGTATAGCAATCAGCCCCAGCATTTT	CASSPRRGEYSNQPQHF
-	TRBV4-2	-	TRBJ1-6	15	TGTGCCAGCAGCCAAGGCGTAGCCCCCGATTCACCCCTCCACTTT	CASSQGVAPDSPLHF